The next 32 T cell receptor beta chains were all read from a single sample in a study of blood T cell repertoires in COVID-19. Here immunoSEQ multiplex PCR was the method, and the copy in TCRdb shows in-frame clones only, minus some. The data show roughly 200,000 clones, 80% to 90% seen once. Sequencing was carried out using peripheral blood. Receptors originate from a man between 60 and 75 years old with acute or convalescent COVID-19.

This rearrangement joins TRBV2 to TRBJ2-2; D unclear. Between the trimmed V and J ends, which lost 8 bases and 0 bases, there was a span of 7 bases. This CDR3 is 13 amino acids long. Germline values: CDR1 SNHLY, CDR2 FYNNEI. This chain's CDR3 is CASVIANTGELFF. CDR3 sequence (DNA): TGTGCCAGCGTAATAGCGAACACCGGGGAGCTGTTTTTT.

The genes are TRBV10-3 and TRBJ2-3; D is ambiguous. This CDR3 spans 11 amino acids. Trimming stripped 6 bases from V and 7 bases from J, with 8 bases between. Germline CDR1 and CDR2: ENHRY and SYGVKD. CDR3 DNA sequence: TGTGCCATCAGGGGCCAACATACGCAGTATTTT. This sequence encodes CAIRGQHTQYF.

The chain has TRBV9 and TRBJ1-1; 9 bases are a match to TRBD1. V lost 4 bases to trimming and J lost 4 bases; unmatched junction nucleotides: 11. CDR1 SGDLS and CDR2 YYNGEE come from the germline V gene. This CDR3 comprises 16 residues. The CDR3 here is CASSTATGGLRTEAFF. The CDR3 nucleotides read TGTGCCAGCAGCACAGCAACAGGGGGCCTCCGCACTGAAGCTTTCTTT.

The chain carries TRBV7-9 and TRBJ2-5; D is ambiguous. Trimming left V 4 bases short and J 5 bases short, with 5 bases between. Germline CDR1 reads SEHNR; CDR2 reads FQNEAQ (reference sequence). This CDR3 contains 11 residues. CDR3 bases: TGTGCCAGCAGCTCTCTGGAGACCCAGTACTTC. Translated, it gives CASSSLETQYF.

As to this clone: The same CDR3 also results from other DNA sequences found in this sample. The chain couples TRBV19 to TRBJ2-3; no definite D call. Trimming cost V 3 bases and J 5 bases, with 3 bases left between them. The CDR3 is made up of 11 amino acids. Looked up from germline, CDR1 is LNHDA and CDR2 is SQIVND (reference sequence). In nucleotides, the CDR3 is TGTGCCAGTAGTATTAGAGATACGCAGTATTTT. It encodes CASSIRDTQYF. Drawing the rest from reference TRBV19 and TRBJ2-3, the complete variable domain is DGGITQSPKYLFRKEGQNVTLSCEQNLNHDAMYWYRQDPGQGLRLIYYSQIVNDFQKGDIAEGYSVSREKKESFPLTVTSAQKNPTAFYLCASSIRDTQYFGPGTRLTVL.

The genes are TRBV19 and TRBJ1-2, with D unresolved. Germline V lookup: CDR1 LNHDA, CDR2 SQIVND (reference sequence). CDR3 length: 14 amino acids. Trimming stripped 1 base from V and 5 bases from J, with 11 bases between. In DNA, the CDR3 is TGTGCCAGTAGTATAGGCGCGCTATCGTATGGCTACACCTTC. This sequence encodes CASSIGALSYGYTF.

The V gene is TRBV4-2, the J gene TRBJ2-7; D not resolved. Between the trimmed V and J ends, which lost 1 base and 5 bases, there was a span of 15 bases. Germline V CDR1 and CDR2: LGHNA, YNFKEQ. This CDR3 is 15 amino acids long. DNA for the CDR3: TGTGCCAGCAGCCAAGGTTGGGCCAATTCGGACGAGCAGTACTTC. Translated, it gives CASSQGWANSDEQYF.

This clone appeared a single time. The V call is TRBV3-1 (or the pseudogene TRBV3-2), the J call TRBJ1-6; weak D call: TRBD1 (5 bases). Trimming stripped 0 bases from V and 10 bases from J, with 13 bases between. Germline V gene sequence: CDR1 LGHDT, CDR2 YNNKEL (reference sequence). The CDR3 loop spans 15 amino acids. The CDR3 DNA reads TGTGCCAGCAGCCAAGATCCAGGGTCCAAATCACCCCTCCACTTT. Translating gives CASSQDPGSKSPLHF.

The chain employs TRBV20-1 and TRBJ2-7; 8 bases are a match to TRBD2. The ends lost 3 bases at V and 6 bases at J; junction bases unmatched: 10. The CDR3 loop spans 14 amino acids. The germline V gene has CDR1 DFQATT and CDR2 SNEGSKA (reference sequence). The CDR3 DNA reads TGCAGTGCTAGTGTTGCGGCGGGAGGCGGCGAGCAGTACTTC. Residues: CSASVAAGGGEQYF.

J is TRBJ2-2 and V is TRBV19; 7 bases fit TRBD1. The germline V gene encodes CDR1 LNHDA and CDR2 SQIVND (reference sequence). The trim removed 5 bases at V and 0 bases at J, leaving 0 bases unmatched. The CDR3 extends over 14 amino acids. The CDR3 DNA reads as TGTGCCAGTAGTGGACAGGCGAACACCGGGGAGCTGTTTTTT. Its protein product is CASSGQANTGELFF.

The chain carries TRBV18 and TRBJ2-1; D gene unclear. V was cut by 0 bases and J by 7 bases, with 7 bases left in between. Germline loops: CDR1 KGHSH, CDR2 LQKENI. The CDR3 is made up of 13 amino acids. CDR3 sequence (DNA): TGTGCCAGCTCACCACCTTTGCGAAATGAGCAGTTCTTC. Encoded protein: CASSPPLRNEQFF.

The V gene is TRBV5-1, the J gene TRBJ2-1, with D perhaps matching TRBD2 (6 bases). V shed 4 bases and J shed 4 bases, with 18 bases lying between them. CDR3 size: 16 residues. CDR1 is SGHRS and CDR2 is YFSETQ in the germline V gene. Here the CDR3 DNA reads TGCGCCAGCAGCCCACCCCGGGGCGGGGCTTACAATGAGCAGTTCTTC. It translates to CASSPPRGGAYNEQFF. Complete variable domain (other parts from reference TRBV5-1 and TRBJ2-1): KAGVTQTPRYLIKTRGQQVTLSCSPISGHRSVSWYQQTPGQGLQFLFEYFSETQRNKGNFPGRFSGRQFSNSRSEMNVSTLELGDSALYLCASSPPRGGAYNEQFFGPGTRLTVL.

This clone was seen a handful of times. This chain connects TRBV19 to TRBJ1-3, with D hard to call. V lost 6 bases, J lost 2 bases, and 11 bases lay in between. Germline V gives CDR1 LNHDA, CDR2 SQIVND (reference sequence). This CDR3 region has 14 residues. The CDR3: CASSLRPTGNTIYF. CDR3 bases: TGTGCCAGTAGCCTGAGGCCCACTGGAAACACCATATATTTT.

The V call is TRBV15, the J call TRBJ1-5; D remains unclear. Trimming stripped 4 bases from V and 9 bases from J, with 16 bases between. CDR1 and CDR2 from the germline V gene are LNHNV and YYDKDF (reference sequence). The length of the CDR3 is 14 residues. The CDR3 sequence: CATSTDPLYRPQHF. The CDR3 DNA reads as TGTGCCACCAGCACAGACCCCCTTTATCGGCCCCAGCATTTT.

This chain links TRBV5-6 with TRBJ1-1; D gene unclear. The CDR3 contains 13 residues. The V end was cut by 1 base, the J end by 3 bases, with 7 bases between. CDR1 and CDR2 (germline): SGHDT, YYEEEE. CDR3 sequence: CASSLSRDTEAFF. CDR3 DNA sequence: TGTGCCAGCAGCTTGTCCCGGGACACTGAAGCTTTCTTT.

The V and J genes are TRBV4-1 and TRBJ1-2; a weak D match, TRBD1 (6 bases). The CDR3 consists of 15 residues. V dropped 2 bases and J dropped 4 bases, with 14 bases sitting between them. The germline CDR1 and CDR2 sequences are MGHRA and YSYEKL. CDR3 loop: CASSQQPGELYGYTF. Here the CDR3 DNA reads TGCGCCAGCAGCCAACAGCCAGGGGAACTCTATGGCTACACCTTC.

The CDR3 loop is CASSGWQEYEQYF. CDR3 DNA: TGTGCCAGCAGTGGTTGGCAGGAATACGAGCAGTACTTC. The chain recombines TRBV2 with TRBJ2-7; D is ambiguous. With 4 bases removed from V and 4 bases from J, the gap between germline ends came to 11 bases. The length of the CDR3 is 13 residues. In germline, CDR1 is SNHLY, CDR2 FYNNEI. Filled out from reference TRBV2 and TRBJ2-7, the complete variable domain reads EPEVTQTPSHQVTQMGQEVILRCVPISNHLYFYWYRQILGQKVEFLVSFYNNEISEKSEIFDDQFSVERPDGSNFTLKIRSTKLEDSAMYFCASSGWQEYEQYFGPGTRLTVT.

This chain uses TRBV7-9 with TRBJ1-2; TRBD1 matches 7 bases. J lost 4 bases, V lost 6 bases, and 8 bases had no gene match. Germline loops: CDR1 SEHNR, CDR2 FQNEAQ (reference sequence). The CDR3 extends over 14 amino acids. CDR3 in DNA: TGTGCCAGCAGTCCGGGACAGACCCGCTATGGCTACACCTTC. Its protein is CASSPGQTRYGYTF.

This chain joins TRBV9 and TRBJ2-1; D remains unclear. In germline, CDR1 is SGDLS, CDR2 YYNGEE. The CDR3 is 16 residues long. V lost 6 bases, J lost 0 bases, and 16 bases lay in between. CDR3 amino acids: CASNIGYRGSYNEQFF. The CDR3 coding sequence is TGTGCCAGCAACATAGGCTATCGCGGCTCCTACAATGAGCAGTTCTTC. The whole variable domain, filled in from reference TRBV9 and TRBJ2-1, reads DSGVTQTPKHLITATGQRVTLRCSPRSGDLSVYWYQQSLDQGLQFLIQYYNGEERAKGNILERFSAQQFPDLHSELNLSSLELGDSALYFCASNIGYRGSYNEQFFGPGTRLTVL.

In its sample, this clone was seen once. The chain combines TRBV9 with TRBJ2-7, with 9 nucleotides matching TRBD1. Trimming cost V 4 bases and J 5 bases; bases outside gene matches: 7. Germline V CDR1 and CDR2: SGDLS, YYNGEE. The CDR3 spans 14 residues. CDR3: CASSPRDRANEQYF. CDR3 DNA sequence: TGTGCCAGCAGCCCCCGGGACAGGGCTAACGAGCAGTACTTC.

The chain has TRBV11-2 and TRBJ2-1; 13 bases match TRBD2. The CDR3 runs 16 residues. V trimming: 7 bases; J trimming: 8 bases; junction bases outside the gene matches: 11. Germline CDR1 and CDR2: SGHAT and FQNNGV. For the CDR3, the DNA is TGTGCCAGCACCCGGACTAGCGGGAGCTTTATTCATGAGCAGTTCTTC. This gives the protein CASTRTSGSFIHEQFF.

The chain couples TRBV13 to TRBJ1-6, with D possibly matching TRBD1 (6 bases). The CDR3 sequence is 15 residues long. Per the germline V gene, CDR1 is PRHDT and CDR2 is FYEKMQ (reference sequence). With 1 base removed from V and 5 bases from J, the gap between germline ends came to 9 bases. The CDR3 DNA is TGTGCCAGCAGCTTAGCAGGGGCCAATAATTCACCCCTCCACTTT. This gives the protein CASSLAGANNSPLHF.

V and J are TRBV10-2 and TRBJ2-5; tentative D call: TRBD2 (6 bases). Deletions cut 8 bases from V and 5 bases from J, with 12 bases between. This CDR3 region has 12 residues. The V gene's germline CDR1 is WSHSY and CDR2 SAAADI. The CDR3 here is CASGTLAETQYF. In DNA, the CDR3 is TGCGCCAGCGGGACTCTAGCGGAGACCCAGTACTTC.

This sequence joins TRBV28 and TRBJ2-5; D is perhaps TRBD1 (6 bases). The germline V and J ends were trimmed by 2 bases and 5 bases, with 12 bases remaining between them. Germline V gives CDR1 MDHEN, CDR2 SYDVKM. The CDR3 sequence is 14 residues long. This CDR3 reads CASSLRQGLETQYF. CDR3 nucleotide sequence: TGTGCCAGCAGTTTAAGGCAGGGGCTGGAGACCCAGTACTTC.

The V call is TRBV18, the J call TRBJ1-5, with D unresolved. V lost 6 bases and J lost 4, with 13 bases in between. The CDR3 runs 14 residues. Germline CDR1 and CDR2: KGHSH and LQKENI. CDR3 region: CASSPISGNQPQHF. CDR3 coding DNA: TGTGCCAGCTCCCCAATATCGGGGAATCAGCCCCAGCATTTT.

The CDR3 DNA is TGTGCCAGCAGTTACTCGGCCGCTAGCAGCTCCTACGAGCAGTACTTC. Translating gives CASSYSAASSSYEQYF. The chain couples TRBV6-5 to TRBJ2-7; weak D call: TRBD2 (5 bases). Germline V gene lookup returns CDR1 MNHEY and CDR2 SVGAGI. This CDR3 is 16 amino acids long. V dropped 0 bases and J dropped 0 bases, with 12 bases sitting between them.

CDR3 in amino acids: CASSRSRNEQFF. Here the CDR3 DNA reads TGTGCCAGCAGCCGCTCCAGGAATGAGCAGTTCTTC. The genes are TRBV14 and TRBJ2-1; D is undetermined. V lost 4 bases and J lost 7, with 8 bases in between. CDR1 is SGHDN and CDR2 is FVKESK in the germline V gene. The CDR3 spans 12 residues.

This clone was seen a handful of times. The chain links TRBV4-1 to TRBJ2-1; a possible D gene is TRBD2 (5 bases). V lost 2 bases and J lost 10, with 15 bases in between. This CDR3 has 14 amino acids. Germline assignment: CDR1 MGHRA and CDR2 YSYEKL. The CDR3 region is CASSQRTLVGEQFF. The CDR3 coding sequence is TGCGCCAGCAGCCAACGGACTCTAGTGGGCGAGCAGTTCTTC.

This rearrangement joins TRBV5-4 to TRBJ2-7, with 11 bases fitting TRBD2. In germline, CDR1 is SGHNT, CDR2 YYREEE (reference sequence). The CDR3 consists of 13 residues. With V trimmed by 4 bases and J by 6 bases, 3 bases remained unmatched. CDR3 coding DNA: TGTGCCAGCAGCCTAGGACTAGCGGGCGAGCAGTACTTC. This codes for CASSLGLAGEQYF.

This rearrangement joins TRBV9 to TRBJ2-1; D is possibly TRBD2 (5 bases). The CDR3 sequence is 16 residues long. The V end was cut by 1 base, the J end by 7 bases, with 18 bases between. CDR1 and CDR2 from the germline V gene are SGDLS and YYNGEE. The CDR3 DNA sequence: TGTGCCAGCAGCGTAAGGAGAGCGGCGTACGGTAATGAGCAGTTCTTC. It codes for CASSVRRAAYGNEQFF.

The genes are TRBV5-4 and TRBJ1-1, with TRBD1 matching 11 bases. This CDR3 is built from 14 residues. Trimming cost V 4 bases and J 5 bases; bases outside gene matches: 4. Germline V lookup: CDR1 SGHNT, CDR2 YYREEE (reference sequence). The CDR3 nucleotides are TGTGCCAGCAGCGGGGGGACAGGGGGGACTGAAGCTTTCTTT. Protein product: CASSGGTGGTEAFF.

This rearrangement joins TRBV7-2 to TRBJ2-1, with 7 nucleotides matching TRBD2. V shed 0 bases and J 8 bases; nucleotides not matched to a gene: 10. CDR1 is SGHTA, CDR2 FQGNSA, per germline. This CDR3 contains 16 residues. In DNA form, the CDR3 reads TGTGCCAGCAGCTTAGCGAGGGGCGGGAGAGGCGATGAGCAGTTCTTC. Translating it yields CASSLARGGRGDEQFF.